This record covers a single TCR beta chain. What antigen it recognizes has not been identified. Base qualities were left out, and no much larger clone turns up one base away. The reads were generated on an Illumina HiSeq 1500. TCRdb took the public reads, trimmed them with fastp at Q25, ran MiXCR for clone calling and kept in-frame beta chains. Entries are consolidated by CDR3 protein sequence, retaining the most common genes and DNA. The sample includes about 260,000 distinct CDR3 sequences, with roughly 13% observed a single time. The ten largest clonotypes hold about 10% of the sample. The data originate from a study of T cell repertoires in cytomegalovirus infection (dated by TCRdb to about 2019). Study-wide context: Donor HLA type was relevant to the analysis, as public TCR beta signatures indicated carriage of CMV infection together with the matching HLA type. Beyond this particular receptor, the publication reports: Carriers of CMV infection plus the relevant HLA type were discriminated by the cumulative frequency of public TCR beta family members in the study cohort and in an independent roughly 400-donor cohort. In the ex vivo response, HLA-C-restricted CMV-specific TCR beta clonotypes were dominant, and in two of eight donors the single most frequent clonotype came from this HLA-C-restricted group.

The CDR3 covers 15 residues, taking in both the cysteine and the phenylalanine. Solely the CDR3 DNA is kept, with 45 bases framed from the first base. The germline V end is reduced by 2 bases and the J end by 4 bases; junction bases left unmatched: 4. The CDR1 and CDR2 encoded by the germline V gene (reference sequence) are SEHNR and FQNEAQ. Sequencing used PBMCs. This TCR was recovered from a human donor in good health (CMV status not recorded). Some clones in this sample may be carry-over from other donors' samples. The chain joins TRBV7-9 to TRBJ2-3, with 9 middle bases fitting TRBD2. In nucleotides, the sequence is TGTGCCAGCAGCTTAACAGGACTAGCGTCAGATACGCAGTATTTT. Its translation reads: CASSLTGLASDTQYF.